Sequencing of this TCR beta chain was carried out in a study of blood T cell repertoires in COVID-19. Study in general: Whether acute or convalescent, the COVID-19 samples came from the United States, Italy and Spain. Sample material is recorded as cDNA or gDNA derived from T cells, B-cell-depleted T cells, or PBMCs.

Original methodology: Cell counts per sample came from amplifying reference gene primers. Clones were sequenced by immunoSEQ multiplex PCR, and TCRdb holds only the in-frame ones, with some missing. Clone size and V and J calls were adopted from that table, with D and trimming inferred from the DNA. In the table there are under 250,000 clones, roughly nine tenths of which are singletons. Germline CDR1 reads ENHRY; CDR2 reads SYGVKD. Trimming took off 5 bases at V and 6 bases at J, with 10 bases between the two ends. The CDR3 is made up of 12 amino acids. The chain links TRBV10-3 to TRBJ1-2, with TRBD1 as a possible D gene (6 bases). The TCR sequence derives from a man aged 55 to 70 who had recovered from COVID-19. Material for sequencing was peripheral blood. The CDR3 coding sequence is TGTGCCATCAGTCCGGGACAAGATGGCTACACCTTC. Translating gives CAISPGQDGYTF.